Below are 2 T cell receptor beta chains sequenced from a single sample in a study of shared clonotypes between healthy human individuals. CD45RO-negative, CCR7-positively selected cells formed the naive CD8 fraction, excluding terminally differentiated effector memory CD45RA+ cells. Clones were sequenced by immunoSEQ multiplex PCR, and TCRdb holds only the in-frame ones, with some missing. The sample consists of millions of clones, about 95% of them appearing once. The sequenced sample was naive CD8+ T cells sorted from blood. The receptors derive from a man in his late teens or twenties in good health.

V and J are TRBV27 and TRBJ2-7, with 13 positions matching TRBD2. V shed 3 bases, J shed 6 bases, and the junction held 2 bases outside the gene matches. Germline-derived CDR1 and CDR2 are MNHEY and SMNVEV (reference sequence). The CDR3 length is 14 residues. The CDR3 region has the DNA TGTGCCAGCAGTTTCACTAGCGGGGGGGCCGAGCAGTACTTC. This gives the protein CASSFTSGGAEQYF.

This chain links TRBV13 with TRBJ2-7; 8 bases are shared with TRBD2. The CDR3 has 16 amino acids. Losses at the gene ends were 5 bases for V and 4 bases for J; bases not matched to a gene: 13. In germline, CDR1 is PRHDT, CDR2 FYEKMQ (reference sequence). The CDR3 region is CASSLQTAGDLYEQYF. CDR3 DNA: TGTGCCAGCAGCCTCCAAACAGCGGGAGATCTTTACGAGCAGTACTTC.